What follows describes a single T cell receptor (beta chain). This entry is derived from a study of blood T cell repertoires in COVID-19. Study as a whole: Sites across the United States, Italy and Spain contributed samples from acute and convalescent COVID-19. PBMCs, B-cell-depleted T cells, or T cells provided the cDNA or gDNA that made up the material.

How the authors handled the data: Reference gene primer amplification gave estimated nucleated cell counts. Method: immunoSEQ multiplex PCR; TCRdb's copy keeps in-frame clones and lacks some. That table supplies the V and J calls and clone size; D and trimming were determined from the DNA. The table includes approximately 52,000 clones, 80% to 95% detected once. V was shortened by 7 bases and J by 4 bases, with 17 bases between the two germline ends. Germline V lookup: CDR1 SEHNR, CDR2 FQNEAQ (reference sequence). The CDR3 length is 15 residues. This receptor was obtained from a human donor with active COVID-19. The donor label of this sample is uncertain. Sequencing was performed on peripheral blood. The gene calls are TRBV7-9 and TRBJ1-3; D gene ambiguous. The CDR3 loop is CASTSASGFGNTIYF. CDR3 sequence (DNA): TGTGCCAGCACGTCGGCCTCGGGGTTCGGAAACACCATATATTTT. Filled out from reference TRBV7-9 and TRBJ1-3, the complete variable domain reads DTGVSQNPRHKITKRGQNVTFRCDPISEHNRLYWYRQTLGQGPEFLTYFQNEAQLEKSRLLSDRFSAERPKGSFSTLEIQRTEQGDSAMYLCASTSASGFGNTIYFGEGSWLTVV.